This T cell receptor (beta chain) was sequenced during a study of T-cell memory formation after mild COVID-19. TCRdb processed the 5' RACE reads anew with MiXCR; each CDR3 protein has one entry. The sample has fewer than 450,000 distinct CDR3 sequences, 20% to 25% seen once; the top ten hold around 9%. Sequenced material: PBMCs or a T cell subset sorted from them (not recorded which). This sequence was found in an adult woman who had mild COVID-19 (a few samples of this study predate the infection). Cell type and time point are not known.

CDR3 in amino acids: CASRPRASGEQFF. In DNA, the CDR3 is TGTGCCAGCCGCCCTAGGGCATCCGGTGAGCAGTTCTTC. The J gene is TRBJ2-1, the V gene TRBV13; D unresolved. The length of the CDR3 is 13 residues. Germline V gene lookup returns CDR1 PRHDT and CDR2 FYEKMQ (reference sequence). Trimming stripped 8 bases from V and 9 bases from J, with 17 bases between.